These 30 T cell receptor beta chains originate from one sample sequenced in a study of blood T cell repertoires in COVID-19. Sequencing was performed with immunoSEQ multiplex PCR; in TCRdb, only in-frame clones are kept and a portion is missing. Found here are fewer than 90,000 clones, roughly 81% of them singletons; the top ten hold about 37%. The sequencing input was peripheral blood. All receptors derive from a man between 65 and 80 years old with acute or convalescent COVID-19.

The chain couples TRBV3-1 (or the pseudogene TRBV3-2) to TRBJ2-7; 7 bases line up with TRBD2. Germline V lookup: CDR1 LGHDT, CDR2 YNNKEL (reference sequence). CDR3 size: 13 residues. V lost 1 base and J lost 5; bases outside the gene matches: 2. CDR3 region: CASSQVGRDEQYF. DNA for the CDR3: TGTGCCAGCAGCCAAGTGGGGAGGGACGAGCAGTACTTC.

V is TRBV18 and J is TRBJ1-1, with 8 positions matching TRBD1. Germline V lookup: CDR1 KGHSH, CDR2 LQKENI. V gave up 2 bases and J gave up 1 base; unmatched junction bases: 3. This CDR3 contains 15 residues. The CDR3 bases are TGTGCCAGCTCACCAGGACAGGGAAAGAACACTGAAGCTTTCTTT. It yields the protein CASSPGQGKNTEAFF.

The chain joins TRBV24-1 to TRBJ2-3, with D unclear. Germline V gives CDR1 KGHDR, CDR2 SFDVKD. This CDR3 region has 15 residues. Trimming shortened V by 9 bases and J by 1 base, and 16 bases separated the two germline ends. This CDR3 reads CATETSVGGTDTQYF. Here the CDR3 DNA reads TGTGCCACCGAAACCTCGGTCGGTGGCACAGATACGCAGTATTTT.

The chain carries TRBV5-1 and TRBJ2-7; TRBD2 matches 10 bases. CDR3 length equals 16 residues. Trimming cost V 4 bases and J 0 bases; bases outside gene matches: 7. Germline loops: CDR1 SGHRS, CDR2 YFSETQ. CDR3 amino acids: CASSERRTSGSYEQYF. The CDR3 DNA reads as TGCGCCAGCAGCGAAAGAAGGACTAGCGGCTCCTACGAGCAGTACTTC.

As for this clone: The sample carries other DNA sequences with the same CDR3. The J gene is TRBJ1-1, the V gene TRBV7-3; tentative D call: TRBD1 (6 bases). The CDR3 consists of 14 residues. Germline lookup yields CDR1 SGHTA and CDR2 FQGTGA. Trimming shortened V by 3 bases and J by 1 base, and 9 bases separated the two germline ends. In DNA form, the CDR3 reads TGTGCCAGCAGCTTCGGACAGTCGAACACTGAAGCTTTCTTT. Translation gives CASSFGQSNTEAFF.

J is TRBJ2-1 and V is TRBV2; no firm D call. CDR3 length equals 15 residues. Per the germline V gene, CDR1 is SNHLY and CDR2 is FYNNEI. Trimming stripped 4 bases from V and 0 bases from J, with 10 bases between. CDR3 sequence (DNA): TGTGCCAGCAGTGCCCTGGTGAGCTCCTACAATGAGCAGTTCTTC. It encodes CASSALVSSYNEQFF.

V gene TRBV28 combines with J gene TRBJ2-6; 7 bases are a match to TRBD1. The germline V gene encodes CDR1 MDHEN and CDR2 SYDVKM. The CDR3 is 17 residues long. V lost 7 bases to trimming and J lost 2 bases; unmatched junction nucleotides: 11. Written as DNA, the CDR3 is TGTGCCAGCAACAAAGACAGGGCCACCCCTGGGGCCAACGTCCTGACTTTC. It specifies CASNKDRATPGANVLTF.

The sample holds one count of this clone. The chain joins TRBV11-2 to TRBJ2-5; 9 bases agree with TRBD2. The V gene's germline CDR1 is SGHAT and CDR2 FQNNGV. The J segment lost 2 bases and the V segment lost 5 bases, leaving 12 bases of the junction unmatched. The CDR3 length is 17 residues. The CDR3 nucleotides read TGTGCCAGCAGCCGGTCCTTAGCGGGGGCCTTTCAAGAGACCCAGTACTTC. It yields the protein CASSRSLAGAFQETQYF.

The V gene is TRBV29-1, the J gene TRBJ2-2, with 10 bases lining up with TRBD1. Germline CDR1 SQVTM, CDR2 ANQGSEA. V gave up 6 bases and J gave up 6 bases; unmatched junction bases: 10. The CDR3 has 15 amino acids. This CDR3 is CSVLRDRGGSGELFF. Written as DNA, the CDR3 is TGCAGCGTCCTCCGGGACAGGGGTGGGTCCGGGGAGCTGTTTTTT.

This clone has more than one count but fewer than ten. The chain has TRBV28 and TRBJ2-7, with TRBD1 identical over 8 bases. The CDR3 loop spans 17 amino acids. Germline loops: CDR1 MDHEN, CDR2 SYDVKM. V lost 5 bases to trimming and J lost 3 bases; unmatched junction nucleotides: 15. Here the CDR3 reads CASSPLLSTGEIYEQYF. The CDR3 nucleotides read TGTGCCAGCAGTCCCCTCCTATCGACAGGGGAGATCTACGAGCAGTACTTC.

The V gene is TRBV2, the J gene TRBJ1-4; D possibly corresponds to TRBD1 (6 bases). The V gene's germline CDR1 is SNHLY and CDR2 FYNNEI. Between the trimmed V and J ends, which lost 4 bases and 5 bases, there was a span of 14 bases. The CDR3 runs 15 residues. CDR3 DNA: TGTGCCAGCAGTGCACAGGGCAGGGCAAATGAAAAACTGTTTTTT. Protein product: CASSAQGRANEKLFF.

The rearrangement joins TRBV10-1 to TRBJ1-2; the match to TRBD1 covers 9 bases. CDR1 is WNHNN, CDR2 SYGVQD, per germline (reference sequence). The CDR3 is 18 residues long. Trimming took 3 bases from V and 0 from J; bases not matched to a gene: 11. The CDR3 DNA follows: TGCGCCAGCAGTGATCGGTCAGACAGGGGGGGACCTAACTATGGCTACACCTTC. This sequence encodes CASSDRSDRGGPNYGYTF.

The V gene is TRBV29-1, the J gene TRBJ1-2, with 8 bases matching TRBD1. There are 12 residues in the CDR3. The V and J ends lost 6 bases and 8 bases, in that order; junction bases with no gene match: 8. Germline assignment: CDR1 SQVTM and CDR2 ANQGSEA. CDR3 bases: TGCAGCGTAGACAGGGGCGACTTCGGCTACACCTTC. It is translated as CSVDRGDFGYTF.

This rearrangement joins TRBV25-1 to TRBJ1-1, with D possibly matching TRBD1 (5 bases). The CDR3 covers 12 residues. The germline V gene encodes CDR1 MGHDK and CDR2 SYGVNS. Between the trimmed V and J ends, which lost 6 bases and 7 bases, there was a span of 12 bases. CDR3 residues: CASRHQGLEAFF. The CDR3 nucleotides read TGTGCCAGCAGGCATCAGGGACTTGAAGCTTTCTTT.

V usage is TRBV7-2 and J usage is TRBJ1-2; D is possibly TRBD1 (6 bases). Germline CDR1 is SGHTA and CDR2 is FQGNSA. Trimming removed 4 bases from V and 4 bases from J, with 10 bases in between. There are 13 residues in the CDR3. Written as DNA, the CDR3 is TGTGCCAGCAGCTGGGGACACATCTATGGCTACACCTTC. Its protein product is CASSWGHIYGYTF.

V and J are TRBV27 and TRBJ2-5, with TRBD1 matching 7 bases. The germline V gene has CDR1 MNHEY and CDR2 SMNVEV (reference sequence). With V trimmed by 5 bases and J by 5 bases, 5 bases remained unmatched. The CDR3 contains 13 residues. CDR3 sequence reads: CASSLRQGETQYF. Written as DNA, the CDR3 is TGTGCCAGCAGTCTCCGACAGGGTGAGACCCAGTACTTC.

CDR3 sequence: CASSVATGGGETQYF. The CDR3 bases are TGTGCCAGCAGCGTAGCTACGGGGGGCGGTGAGACCCAGTACTTC. This rearrangement joins TRBV9 to TRBJ2-5; tentative D call: TRBD2 (7 bases). The CDR3 is 15 residues long. Germline CDR1 and CDR2: SGDLS and YYNGEE. V was clipped by 0 bases and J by 5 bases, with 14 bases between them.

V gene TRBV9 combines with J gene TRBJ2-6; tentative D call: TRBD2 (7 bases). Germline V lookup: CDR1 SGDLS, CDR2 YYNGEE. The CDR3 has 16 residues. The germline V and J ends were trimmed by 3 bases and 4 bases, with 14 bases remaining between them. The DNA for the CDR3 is TGTGCCAGCAGCGCCTCTGCGGGGGCCGGGGCCAACGTCCTGACTTTC. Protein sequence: CASSASAGAGANVLTF.

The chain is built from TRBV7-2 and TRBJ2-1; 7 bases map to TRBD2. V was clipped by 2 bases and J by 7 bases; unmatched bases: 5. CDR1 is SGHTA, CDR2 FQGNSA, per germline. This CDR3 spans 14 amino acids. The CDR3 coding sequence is TGTGCCAGCAGCTTAACGGGAGCGGGGAATGAGCAGTTCTTC. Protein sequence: CASSLTGAGNEQFF.

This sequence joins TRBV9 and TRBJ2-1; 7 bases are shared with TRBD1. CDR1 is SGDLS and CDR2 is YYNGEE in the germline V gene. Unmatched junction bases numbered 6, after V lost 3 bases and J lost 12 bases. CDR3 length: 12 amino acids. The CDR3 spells CASSAGQVGQFF. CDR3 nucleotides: TGTGCCAGCAGCGCCGGACAGGTGGGGCAGTTCTTC. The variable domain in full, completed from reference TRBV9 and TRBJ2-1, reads DSGVTQTPKHLITATGQRVTLRCSPRSGDLSVYWYQQSLDQGLQFLIQYYNGEERAKGNILERFSAQQFPDLHSELNLSSLELGDSALYFCASSAGQVGQFFGPGTRLTVL.

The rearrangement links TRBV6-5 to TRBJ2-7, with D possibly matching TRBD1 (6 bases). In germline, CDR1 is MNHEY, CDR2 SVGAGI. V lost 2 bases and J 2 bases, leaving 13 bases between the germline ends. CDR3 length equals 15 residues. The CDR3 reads CASSYLASGAYEQYF. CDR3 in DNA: TGTGCCAGCAGTTACCTCGCCTCAGGGGCCTACGAGCAGTACTTC.

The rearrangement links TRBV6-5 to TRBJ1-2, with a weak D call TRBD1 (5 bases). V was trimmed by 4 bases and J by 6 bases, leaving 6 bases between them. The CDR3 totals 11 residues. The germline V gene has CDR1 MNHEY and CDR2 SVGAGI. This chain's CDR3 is CASSWGDGYTF. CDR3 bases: TGTGCCAGCAGTTGGGGGGATGGCTACACCTTC.

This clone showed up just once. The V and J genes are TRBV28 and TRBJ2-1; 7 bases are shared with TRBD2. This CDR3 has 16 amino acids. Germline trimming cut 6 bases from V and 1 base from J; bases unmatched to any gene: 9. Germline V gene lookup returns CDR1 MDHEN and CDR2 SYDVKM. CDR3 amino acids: CASRSHAGESYNEQFF. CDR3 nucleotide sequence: TGTGCCAGCAGATCTCACGCGGGAGAATCCTACAATGAGCAGTTCTTC.

CDR3 sequence: CATSDLEPGSEQFF. The CDR3 DNA is TGTGCCACCAGTGATTTAGAACCGGGGAGCGAGCAGTTCTTC. J is TRBJ2-1 and V is TRBV24-1; possible D gene TRBD2, 5 bases. Germline V gene data show CDR1 as KGHDR and CDR2 as SFDVKD. The CDR3 length is 14 residues. V was cut by 1 base and J by 10 bases, with 13 bases left in between.

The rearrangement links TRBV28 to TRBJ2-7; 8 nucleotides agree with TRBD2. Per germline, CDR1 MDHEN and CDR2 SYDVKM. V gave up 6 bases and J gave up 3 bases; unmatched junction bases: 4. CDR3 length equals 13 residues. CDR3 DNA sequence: TGTGCCAGCAGCCGTAGCGGGATCTACGAGCAGTACTTC. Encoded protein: CASSRSGIYEQYF. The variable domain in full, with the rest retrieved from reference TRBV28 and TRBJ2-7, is DVKVTQSSRYLVKRTGEKVFLECVQDMDHENMFWYRQDPGLGLRLIYFSYDVKMKEKGDIPEGYSVSREKKERFSLILESASTNQTSMYLCASSRSGIYEQYFGPGTRLTVT.

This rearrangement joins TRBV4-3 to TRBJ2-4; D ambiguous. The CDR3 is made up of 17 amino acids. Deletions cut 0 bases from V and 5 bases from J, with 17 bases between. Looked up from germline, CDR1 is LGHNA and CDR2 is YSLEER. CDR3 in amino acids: CASSQDLGGYRQNIQYF. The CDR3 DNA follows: TGCGCCAGCAGCCAAGATCTTGGCGGCTACCGACAAAACATTCAGTACTTC.

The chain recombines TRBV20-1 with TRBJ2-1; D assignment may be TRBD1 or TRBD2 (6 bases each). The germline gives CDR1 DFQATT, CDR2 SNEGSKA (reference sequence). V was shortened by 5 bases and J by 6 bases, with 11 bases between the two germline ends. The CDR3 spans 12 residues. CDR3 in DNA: TGCAGTGCTGGTGAGGGGGGCAATGAGCAGTTCTTC. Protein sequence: CSAGEGGNEQFF.

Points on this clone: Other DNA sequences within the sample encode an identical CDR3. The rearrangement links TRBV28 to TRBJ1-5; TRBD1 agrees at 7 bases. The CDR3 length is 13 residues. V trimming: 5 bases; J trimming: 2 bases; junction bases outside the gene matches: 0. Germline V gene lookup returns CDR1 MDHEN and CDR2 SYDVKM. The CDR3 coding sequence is TGTGCCAGCAGTGACAGGGGCAATCAGCCCCAGCATTTT. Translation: CASSDRGNQPQHF. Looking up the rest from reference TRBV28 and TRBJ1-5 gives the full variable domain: DVKVTQSSRYLVKRTGEKVFLECVQDMDHENMFWYRQDPGLGLRLIYFSYDVKMKEKGDIPEGYSVSREKKERFSLILESASTNQTSMYLCASSDRGNQPQHFGDGTRLSIL.

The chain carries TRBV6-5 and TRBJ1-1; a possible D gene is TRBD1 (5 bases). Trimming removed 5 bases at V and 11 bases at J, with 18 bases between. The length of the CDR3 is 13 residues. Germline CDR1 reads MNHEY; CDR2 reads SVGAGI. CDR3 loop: CASSPGGGRFAFF. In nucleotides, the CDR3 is TGTGCCAGCAGTCCCGGGGGGGGTAGATTTGCTTTCTTT.

The CDR3: CASSLRSGHSNQPQHF. The CDR3 DNA reads as TGTGCCAGCAGTTTAAGGTCAGGACATAGCAATCAGCCCCAGCATTTT. The gene calls are TRBV27 and TRBJ1-5, with a weak D call TRBD1 (5 bases). Trimming stripped 2 bases from V and 0 bases from J, with 11 bases between. This CDR3 is 16 amino acids long. Per germline, CDR1 MNHEY and CDR2 SMNVEV (reference sequence).